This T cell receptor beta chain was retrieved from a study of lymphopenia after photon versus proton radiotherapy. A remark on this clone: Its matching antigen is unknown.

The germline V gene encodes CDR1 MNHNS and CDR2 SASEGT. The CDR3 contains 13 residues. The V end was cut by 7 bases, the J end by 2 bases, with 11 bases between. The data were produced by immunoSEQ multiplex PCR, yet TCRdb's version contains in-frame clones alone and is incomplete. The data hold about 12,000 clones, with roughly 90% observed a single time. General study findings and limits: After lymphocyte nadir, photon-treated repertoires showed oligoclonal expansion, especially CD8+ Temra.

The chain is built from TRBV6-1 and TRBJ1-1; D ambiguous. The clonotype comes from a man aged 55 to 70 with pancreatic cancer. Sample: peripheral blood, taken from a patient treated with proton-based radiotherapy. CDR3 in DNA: TGTGCCAGCACCTTGGTCCTTAACACTGAAGCTTTCTTT. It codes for CASTLVLNTEAFF.